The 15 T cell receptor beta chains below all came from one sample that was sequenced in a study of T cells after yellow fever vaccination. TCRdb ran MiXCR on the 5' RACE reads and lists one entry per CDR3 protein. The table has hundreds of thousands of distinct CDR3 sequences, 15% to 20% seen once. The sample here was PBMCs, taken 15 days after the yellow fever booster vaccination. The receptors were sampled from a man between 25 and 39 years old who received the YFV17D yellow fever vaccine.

The CDR3 DNA follows: TGTGCCAGCAATAGCGGGAGGGCTTACAATGAGCAGTTCTTC. As protein: CASNSGRAYNEQFF. V usage is TRBV21-1 and J usage is TRBJ2-1; TRBD2, as called in the table, went unchecked against the DNA. TRBV21-1 is a documented pseudogene. The CDR3 length is 14 residues.

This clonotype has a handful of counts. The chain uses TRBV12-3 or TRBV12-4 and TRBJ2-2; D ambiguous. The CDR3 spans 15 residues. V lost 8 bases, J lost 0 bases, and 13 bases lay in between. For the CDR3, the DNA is TGTGCCAGCGGAATAGGGCTCGCGAACACCGGGGAGCTGTTTTTT. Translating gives CASGIGLANTGELFF.

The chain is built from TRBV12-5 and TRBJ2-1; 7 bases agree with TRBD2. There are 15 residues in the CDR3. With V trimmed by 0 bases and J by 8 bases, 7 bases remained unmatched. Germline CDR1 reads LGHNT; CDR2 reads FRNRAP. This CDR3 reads CASGLVTSAQDEQFF. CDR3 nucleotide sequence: TGTGCTAGTGGTTTGGTAACTAGCGCCCAGGATGAGCAGTTCTTC. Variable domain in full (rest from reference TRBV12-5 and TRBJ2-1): DARVTQTPRHKVTEMGQEVTMRCQPILGHNTVFWYRQTMMQGLELLAYFRNRAPLDDSGMPKDRFSAEMPDATLATLKIQPSEPRDSAVYFCASGLVTSAQDEQFFGPGTRLTVL.

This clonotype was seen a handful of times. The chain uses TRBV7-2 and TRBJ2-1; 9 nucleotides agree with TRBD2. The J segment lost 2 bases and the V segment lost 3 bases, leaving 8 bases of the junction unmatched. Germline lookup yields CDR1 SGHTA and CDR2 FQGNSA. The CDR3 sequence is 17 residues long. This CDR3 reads CASSFLAGYSAYNEQFF. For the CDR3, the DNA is TGTGCCAGCAGCTTTCTAGCGGGGTATTCAGCCTACAATGAGCAGTTCTTC.

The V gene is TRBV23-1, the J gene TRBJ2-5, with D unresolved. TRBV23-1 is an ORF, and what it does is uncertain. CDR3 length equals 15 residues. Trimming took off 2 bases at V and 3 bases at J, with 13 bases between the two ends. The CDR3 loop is CASSQDGLQKETQYF. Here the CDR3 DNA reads TGCGCCAGCAGTCAAGATGGTTTACAGAAAGAGACCCAGTACTTC.

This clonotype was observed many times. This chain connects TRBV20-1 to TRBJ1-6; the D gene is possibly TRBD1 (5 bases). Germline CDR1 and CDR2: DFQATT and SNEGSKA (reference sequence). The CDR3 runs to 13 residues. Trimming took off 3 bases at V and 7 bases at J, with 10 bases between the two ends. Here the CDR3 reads CSARTESNSPLHF. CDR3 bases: TGCAGTGCTAGGACAGAATCGAATTCACCCCTCCACTTT.

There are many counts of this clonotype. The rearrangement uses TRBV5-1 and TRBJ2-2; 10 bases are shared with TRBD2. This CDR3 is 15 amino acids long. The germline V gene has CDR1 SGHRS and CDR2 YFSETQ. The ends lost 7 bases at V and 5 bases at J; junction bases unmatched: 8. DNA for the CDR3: TGCGCCAGCTCCCTAGCGGGAGCGGGAACCGGGGAGCTGTTTTTT. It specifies CASSLAGAGTGELFF.

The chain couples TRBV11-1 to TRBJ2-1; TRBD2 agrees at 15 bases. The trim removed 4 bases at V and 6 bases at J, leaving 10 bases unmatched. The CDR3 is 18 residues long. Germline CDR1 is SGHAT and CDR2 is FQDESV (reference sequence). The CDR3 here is CASSSSGRTSGRGNEQFF. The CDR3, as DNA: TGTGCCAGCAGCTCCTCCGGCAGGACTAGCGGGAGGGGCAATGAGCAGTTCTTC.

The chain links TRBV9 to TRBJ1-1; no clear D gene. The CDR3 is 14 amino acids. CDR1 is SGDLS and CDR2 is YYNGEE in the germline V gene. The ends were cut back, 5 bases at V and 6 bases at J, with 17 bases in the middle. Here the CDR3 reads CASSRQLGNAEAFF. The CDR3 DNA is TGTGCCAGCAGTAGACAACTGGGTAACGCTGAAGCTTTCTTT.

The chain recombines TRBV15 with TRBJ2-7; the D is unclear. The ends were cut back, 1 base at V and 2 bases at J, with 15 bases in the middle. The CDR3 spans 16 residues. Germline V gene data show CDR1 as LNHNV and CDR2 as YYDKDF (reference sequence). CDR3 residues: CATSRVVGNLPYEQYF. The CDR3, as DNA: TGTGCCACCAGCAGAGTCGTAGGGAACCTACCCTACGAGCAGTACTTC.

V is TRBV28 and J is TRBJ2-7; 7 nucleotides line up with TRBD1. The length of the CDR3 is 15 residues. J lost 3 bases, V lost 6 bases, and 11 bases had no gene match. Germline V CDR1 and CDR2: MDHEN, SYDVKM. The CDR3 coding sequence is TGTGCCAGCAGGAGGAGACAGGGACCCATCTACGAGCAGTACTTC. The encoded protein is CASRRRQGPIYEQYF.

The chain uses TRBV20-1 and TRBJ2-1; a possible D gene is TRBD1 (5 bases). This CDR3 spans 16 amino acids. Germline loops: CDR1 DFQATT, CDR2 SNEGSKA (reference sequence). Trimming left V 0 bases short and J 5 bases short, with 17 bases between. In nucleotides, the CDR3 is TGCAGTGCTAGAGATAAAGGGGCGGTGGTGGACAATGAGCAGTTCTTC. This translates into CSARDKGAVVDNEQFF.

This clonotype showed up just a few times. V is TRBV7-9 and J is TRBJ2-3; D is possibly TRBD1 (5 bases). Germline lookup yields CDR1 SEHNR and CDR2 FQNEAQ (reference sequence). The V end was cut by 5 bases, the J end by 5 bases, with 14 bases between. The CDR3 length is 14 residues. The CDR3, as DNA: TGTGCCAGCAGCGGACCACAGGCAATAGATACGCAGTATTTT. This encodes CASSGPQAIDTQYF.

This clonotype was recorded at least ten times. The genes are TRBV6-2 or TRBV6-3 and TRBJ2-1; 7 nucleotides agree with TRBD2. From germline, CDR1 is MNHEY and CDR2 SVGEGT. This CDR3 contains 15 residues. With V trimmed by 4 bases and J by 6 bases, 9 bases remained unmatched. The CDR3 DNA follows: TGTGCCAGCAGTTTTTCCCCGACTAGCACCAATGAGCAGTTCTTC. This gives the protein CASSFSPTSTNEQFF.

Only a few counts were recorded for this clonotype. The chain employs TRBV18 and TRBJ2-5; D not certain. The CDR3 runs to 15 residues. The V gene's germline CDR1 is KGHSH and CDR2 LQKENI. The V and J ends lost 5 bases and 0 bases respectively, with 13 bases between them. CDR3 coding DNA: TGTGCCAGCTCATCGATGGGATCCGACCAAGAGACCCAGTACTTC. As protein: CASSSMGSDQETQYF.